The 18 T cell receptor beta chains below were found in one sample sequenced in a study of CD8 T cells in Susac syndrome. RNA, at about 0.45 to 1 ug, was reverse transcribed with random hexamers. TCRdb reprocessed the immunoSEQ multiplex PCR reads via MiXCR and lists one record per CDR3 protein. The sample carries about 120,000 distinct CDR3 sequences, 94% recorded once. The sample taken for sequencing was CD4+ T cells from PBMCs. These receptor sequences come from a human donor in good health.

The rearrangement links TRBV5-1 to TRBJ1-2, with a possible D match to TRBD1 (5 bases). The length of the CDR3 is 12 residues. Germline loops: CDR1 SGHRS, CDR2 YFSETQ. V lost 0 bases and J lost 8, with 8 bases in between. CDR3 region: CASSLARDGYTF. DNA for the CDR3: TGCGCCAGCAGCTTGGCCAGGGACGGCTACACCTTC.

This clonotype was picked up a small number of times. The chain has TRBV11-2 and TRBJ2-5, with D possibly being TRBD1 or TRBD2 (5 bases each). V was trimmed by 1 base and J by 3 bases, leaving 9 bases between them. The V gene's germline CDR1 is SGHAT and CDR2 FQNNGV. The CDR3 consists of 14 residues. The CDR3 reads CASSLGDGKETQYF. The CDR3 nucleotides are TGTGCCAGCAGCTTAGGGGACGGGAAAGAGACCCAGTACTTC.

The chain is built from TRBV10-3 and TRBJ2-7; D gene uncertain. V was pared by 2 bases and J by 6 bases, with 5 bases between. The CDR3 length is 11 residues. The V gene's germline CDR1 is ENHRY and CDR2 SYGVKD. In nucleotides, the CDR3 is TGTGCCATCAGTGAGAAAACCGAGCAGTACTTC. Protein product: CAISEKTEQYF.

The chain recombines TRBV27 with TRBJ1-1; a weak D match, TRBD1 (5 bases). Germline assignment: CDR1 MNHEY and CDR2 SMNVEV (reference sequence). V lost 5 bases, J lost 11 bases, and 21 bases lay in between. The CDR3 extends over 14 amino acids. The CDR3 DNA reads TGTGCCAGCAGTCCCGGGACCCCGGGGCGGGAGGCTTTCTTT. Protein: CASSPGTPGREAFF.

This clonotype was found once. V usage is TRBV7-9 and J usage is TRBJ1-2, with 9 bases lining up with TRBD1. V gave up 5 bases and J gave up 10 bases; unmatched junction bases: 5. CDR3 length: 12 amino acids. Germline assignment: CDR1 SEHNR and CDR2 FQNEAQ (reference sequence). CDR3 sequence: CASSEDRGVYTF. The CDR3 DNA sequence: TGTGCCAGCAGCGAGGACAGGGGTGTCTACACCTTC.

The V gene is TRBV12-3 or TRBV12-4, the J gene TRBJ2-7, with D uncertain. This CDR3 comprises 16 residues. V lost 5 bases, J lost 0 bases, and 17 bases lay in between. In DNA form, the CDR3 reads TGTGCCAGCAGTCCGCAGGCTGGTTCCCTCTCCTACGAGCAGTACTTC. Residues: CASSPQAGSLSYEQYF.

J is TRBJ2-5 and V is TRBV6-2 or TRBV6-3; TRBD2 aligns across 13 bases. The CDR3 runs 16 residues. The germline gives CDR1 MNHEY, CDR2 SVGEGT. J gave up 4 bases and V 5 bases, and 7 bases lay outside the gene matches. For the CDR3, the DNA is TGTGCCAGCAGTCTGACTAGCGGGAGGATGAGAGAGACCCAGTACTTC. It is translated as CASSLTSGRMRETQYF.

The CDR3 loop is CASSPEIGNTEAFF. CDR3 sequence (DNA): TGTGCCAGCTCACCAGAAATAGGGAACACTGAAGCTTTCTTT. The V call is TRBV18, the J call TRBJ1-1; no clear D gene. The CDR3 is made up of 14 amino acids. Trimming removed 2 bases from V and 1 base from J, with 8 bases in between. Germline V gene sequence: CDR1 KGHSH, CDR2 LQKENI.

The genes are TRBV20-1 and TRBJ2-2; no clear D. Germline V gene lookup returns CDR1 DFQATT and CDR2 SNEGSKA (reference sequence). With 3 bases removed from V and 8 bases from J, the gap between germline ends came to 13 bases. CDR3 size: 13 residues. The CDR3 nucleotides read TGCAGTGCTAGGAACCCGTTGCGTGGGGAGCTGTTTTTT. Translation gives CSARNPLRGELFF.

V and J are TRBV20-1 and TRBJ2-3; no firm D call. CDR3 length: 14 residues. Germline CDR1 is DFQATT and CDR2 is SNEGSKA (reference sequence). Trimming shortened V by 6 bases and J by 4 bases, and 17 bases separated the two germline ends. The CDR3 here is CSAPDPPGADTQYF. The DNA for the CDR3 is TGCAGTGCCCCAGACCCCCCGGGCGCAGATACGCAGTATTTT.

V is TRBV28 and J is TRBJ2-5, with D possibly matching TRBD1 (6 bases). Germline values: CDR1 MDHEN, CDR2 SYDVKM. This CDR3 has 15 residues. Trimming removed 3 bases at V and 2 bases at J, with 13 bases between. CDR3 sequence: CASSFRQGLQETQYF. The CDR3 nucleotides are TGTGCCAGCAGTTTTAGGCAGGGGCTACAAGAGACCCAGTACTTC.

The V gene is TRBV27, the J gene TRBJ2-2; a possible D gene is TRBD2 (6 bases). V was cut by 5 bases and J by 2 bases, with 12 bases left in between. The CDR3 consists of 15 residues. Looked up from germline, CDR1 is MNHEY and CDR2 is SMNVEV (reference sequence). DNA of the CDR3: TGTGCCAGCAGTCCTACTAGCTATAACACCGGGGAGCTGTTTTTT. This encodes CASSPTSYNTGELFF.

The genes are TRBV12-3 or TRBV12-4 and TRBJ2-7; D possibly corresponds to TRBD2 (6 bases). CDR3 length: 16 amino acids. The ends were cut back, 6 bases at V and 2 bases at J, with 20 bases in the middle. The CDR3: CASSPPGLLGAYEQYF. CDR3 DNA: TGTGCCAGCAGCCCCCCGGGACTCCTTGGGGCCTACGAGCAGTACTTC.

V is TRBV30 and J is TRBJ1-2; 8 positions match TRBD1. The J segment lost 6 bases and the V segment lost 3 bases, leaving 3 bases of the junction unmatched. CDR3 length: 12 amino acids. Germline assignment: CDR1 GTSNPN and CDR2 SVGIG (reference sequence). The CDR3 sequence: CAWSRGQDGYTF. CDR3 sequence (DNA): TGTGCCTGGAGCAGGGGGCAGGATGGCTACACCTTC. Looking up the rest from reference TRBV30 and TRBJ1-2 gives the full variable domain: SQTIHQWPATLVQPVGSPLSLECTVEGTSNPNLYWYRQAAGRGLQLLFYSVGIGQISSEVPQNLSASRPQDRQFILSSKKLLLSDSGFYLCAWSRGQDGYTFGSGTRLTVV.

This chain uses TRBV2 with TRBJ2-1; TRBD2 matches 9 bases. The ends lost 6 bases at V and 9 bases at J; junction bases unmatched: 12. Germline lookup yields CDR1 SNHLY and CDR2 FYNNEI. The CDR3 runs 15 residues. CDR3 sequence reads: CASRGMGGRVTEQFF. The CDR3 coding sequence is TGTGCCAGCAGGGGGATGGGCGGGAGGGTTACTGAGCAGTTCTTC.

The chain carries TRBV25-1 and TRBJ2-5; the D gene is possibly TRBD2 (5 bases). Trimming removed 5 bases at V and 2 bases at J, with 18 bases between. The CDR3 runs to 16 residues. Germline assignment: CDR1 MGHDK and CDR2 SYGVNS. DNA for the CDR3: TGTGCCAGCAGTAGTCCCGGCAGCGGTATACAAGAGACCCAGTACTTC. Translated: CASSSPGSGIQETQYF. The complete variable domain, with remaining parts taken from reference TRBV25-1 and TRBJ2-5, reads EADIYQTPRYLVIGTGKKITLECSQTMGHDKMYWYQQDPGMELHLIHYSYGVNSTEKGDLSSESTVSRIRTEHFPLTLESARPSHTSQYLCASSSPGSGIQETQYFGPGTRLLVL.

This CDR3 reads CASSGGQNYGYTF. The CDR3 nucleotides are TGTGCCAGCAGCGGCGGACAGAACTATGGCTACACCTTC. The rearrangement joins TRBV9 to TRBJ1-2; D is possibly TRBD1 (6 bases). V shed 3 bases and J shed 2 bases, with 8 bases lying between them. There are 13 residues in the CDR3. Germline V gene data show CDR1 as SGDLS and CDR2 as YYNGEE.

This CDR3 is CASARARAQYF. The CDR3 nucleotides are TGTGCCAGCGCGAGGGCCCGAGCGCAGTATTTT. The V call is TRBV7-2, the J call TRBJ2-3; possibly TRBD2 for D (5 bases). CDR3 length equals 11 residues. Germline CDR1 is SGHTA and CDR2 is FQGNSA. Trimming removed 8 bases at V and 10 bases at J, with 13 bases between.